What follows are 4 T cell receptor beta chains derived from one specimen sequenced in a study of T cells in Graves' hyperthyroidism and ophthalmopathy (dated by TCRdb to between 2017 and 2020). The library was built by means of multiplex PCR. Sequencing was carried out with an Illumina HiSeq 2000. The TCR beta CDR3 regions were amplified from RNA transcripts. The TCR CDR3 was subjected to a first round of RT-PCR using the HTBI primer set and the Qiagen OneStep RT-PCR kit. The public reads were quality trimmed at Q25 with fastp and then assembled into clones with MiXCR by TCRdb, keeping productive beta chains. Identical CDR3 protein sequences are pooled into one entry, listed with their most common genes and DNA. The sample contains 300,000 to 400,000 distinct CDR3 sequences, about 20% of them found a single time. The ten largest clonotypes hold around 50% of the sample. Sequenced input: blood. The receptors were sampled from a woman aged 45-65 years with Graves' hyperthyroidism.

The rearrangement links TRBV14 to TRBJ2-2; 7 bases are shared with TRBD1. CDR3 length: 14 residues. The trim removed 4 bases at V and 6 bases at J, leaving 5 bases unmatched. The germline V gene encodes CDR1 SGHDN and CDR2 FVKESK. The CDR3 region has the DNA TGTGCCAGCAGCCGCAACAGGGGCGCCGGGGAGCTGTTTTTT. It specifies CASSRNRGAGELFF.

The chain has TRBV7-8 and TRBJ2-2; no reliable D call. Trimming removed 5 bases at V and 0 bases at J, with 19 bases between. Germline V CDR1 and CDR2: SGHVS, FQNEAQ. The length of the CDR3 is 18 residues. CDR3 protein: CASSPTLLDYSNTGELFF. The DNA for the CDR3 is TGTGCCAGCAGCCCGACTTTACTTGATTATTCGAACACCGGGGAGCTGTTTTTT.

A few counts support this clonotype. This chain joins TRBV28 and TRBJ2-7, with TRBD2 matching 8 bases. The CDR3 sequence is 13 residues long. Germline V gene data show CDR1 as MDHEN and CDR2 as SYDVKM. The V segment lost 7 bases and the J segment 4 bases; nucleotides outside the gene matches: 6. CDR3 sequence: CASTNPGGYEQYF. The CDR3 DNA sequence: TGTGCCAGCACTAACCCGGGGGGGTACGAGCAGTACTTC.

This clonotype occurred a few times. The V call is TRBV19, the J call TRBJ2-6, with 7 nucleotides matching TRBD1. The germline V gene has CDR1 LNHDA and CDR2 SQIVND (reference sequence). This CDR3 has 17 amino acids. V shed 6 bases and J 0 bases; nucleotides not matched to a gene: 8. The CDR3, as DNA: TGTGCCAGTAGCCGCTGGGACAGTGACTCTGGGGCCAACGTCCTGACTTTC. Protein sequence: CASSRWDSDSGANVLTF.